This T cell receptor beta chain was obtained from a study of response to subunit inactivated influenza vaccine. Study results and limitations: Researchers suggested that each seasonal influenza vaccination recruits few new T cells.

Deletions cut 6 bases from V and 7 bases from J, with 24 bases between. CDR3 size: 17 residues. Each CDR3 protein gets one entry after TCRdb re-called the RT-PCR reads with MiXCR. The profile shows around 520,000 distinct CDR3 sequences, around 25% of them singletons. For this clonotype: Its antigen remains unidentified.

Here the sequenced sample was CD4+ T cells sorted from PBMCs, taken 5 days after vaccination. The receptor was derived from a man aged 45-65 years who received an inactivated influenza vaccine. V usage is TRBV12-3 or TRBV12-4 and J usage is TRBJ2-2, with D tentatively TRBD1 (5 bases). The CDR3 nucleotides are TGTGCCAGCAGCAAAGTTCCCGGACACCGACTCCTCGGGGAGCTGTTTTTT. Amino acid sequence: CASSKVPGHRLLGELFF.